This T cell receptor beta chain was sequenced during a study of T-cell memory formation after mild COVID-19. A few counts support this clonotype. Between the trimmed V and J ends, which lost 6 bases and 0 bases, there was a span of 15 bases. Germline V gene data show CDR1 as MNHNY and CDR2 as SVGAGI (reference sequence). This CDR3 contains 16 residues. TCRdb reprocessed the 5' RACE reads with MiXCR, giving one entry per CDR3 protein. This sample carries around 250,000 distinct CDR3 sequences, about a sixth of them seen once, and the ten largest clones take 22%. The sequence was collected from a man aged 18 to 29 who had mild COVID-19 (a few samples of this study predate the infection). Cell type and time point are not known. The chain is built from TRBV6-6 and TRBJ1-5; D might be TRBD1 (6 bases). Source material: PBMCs or a T cell subset sorted from them (not recorded which). This CDR3 reads CASSYPGQNSNQPQHF. CDR3 nucleotides: TGTGCCAGCAGCTACCCTGGACAGAATAGCAATCAGCCCCAGCATTTT.